This T cell receptor beta chain was observed in a study of CD8 T cells in Susac syndrome. Trimming removed 4 bases from V and 2 bases from J, with 9 bases in between. In germline, CDR1 is MNHEY, CDR2 SMNVEV (reference sequence). The CDR3 is 13 residues long. The RNA input was roughly 0.5 to 1 ug, and it was reverse transcribed with random hexamers. From the immunoSEQ multiplex PCR reads, TCRdb called clonotypes with MiXCR, one entry per CDR3 protein. The table includes some 260,000 distinct CDR3 sequences, approximately 81% detected once. The sequence derives from a human donor with multiple sclerosis. The chain links TRBV27 to TRBJ2-7; D unclear. The sequencing input was CD8+ T cells from PBMCs. The DNA for the CDR3 is TGTGCCAGCAGTTCCGTCAGAACCTACGAGCAGTACTTC. As protein: CASSSVRTYEQYF.